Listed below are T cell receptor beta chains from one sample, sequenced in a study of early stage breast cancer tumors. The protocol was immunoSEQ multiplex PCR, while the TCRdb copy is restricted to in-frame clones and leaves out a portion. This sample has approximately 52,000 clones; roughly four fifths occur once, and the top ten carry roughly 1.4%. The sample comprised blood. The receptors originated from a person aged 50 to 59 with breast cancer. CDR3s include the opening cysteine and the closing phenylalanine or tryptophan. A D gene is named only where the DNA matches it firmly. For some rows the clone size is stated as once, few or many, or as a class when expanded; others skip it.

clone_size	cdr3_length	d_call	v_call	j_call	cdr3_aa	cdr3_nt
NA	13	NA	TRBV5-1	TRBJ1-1	CASSLVANTEAFF	TGCGCCAGCAGCTTGGTAGCTAACACTGAAGCTTTCTTT
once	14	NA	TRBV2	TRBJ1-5	CASRHRSSNQPQHF	TGTGCCAGCAGACACAGGAGTAGCAATCAGCCCCAGCATTTT
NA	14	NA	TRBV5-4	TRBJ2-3	CASTLSTSTDTQYF	TGTGCCAGCACCTTGAGTACTAGCACAGATACGCAGTATTTT
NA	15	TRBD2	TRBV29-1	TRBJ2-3	CSAGAGSGGTDTQYF	TGCAGCGCGGGAGCGGGGTCGGGCGGCACAGATACGCAGTATTTT
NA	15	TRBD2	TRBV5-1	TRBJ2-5	CASSPGLAGVETQYF	TGCGCCAGCAGCCCAGGACTAGCGGGAGTAGAGACCCAGTACTTC
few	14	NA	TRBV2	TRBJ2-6	CASTKASGANVLTF	TGTGCCAGCACGAAGGCCTCTGGGGCCAACGTCCTGACTTTC
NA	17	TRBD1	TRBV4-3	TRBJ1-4	CASSPGGPGQPNEKLFF	TGCGCCAGCAGCCCCGGGGGGCCGGGACAGCCTAATGAAAAACTGTTTTTT
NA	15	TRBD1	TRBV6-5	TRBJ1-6	CASSTDRGGNSPLHF	TGTGCCAGCAGTACGGACAGGGGAGGAAATTCACCCCTCCACTTT
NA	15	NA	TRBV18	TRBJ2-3	CASSPRGTGTDTQYF	TGTGCCAGCTCACCAAGGGGGACGGGCACAGATACGCAGTATTTT
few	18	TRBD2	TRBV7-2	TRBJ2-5	CASSLTLGLAGAQETQYF	TGTGCCAGCAGCTTAACTTTGGGACTAGCGGGAGCCCAAGAGACCCAGTACTTC
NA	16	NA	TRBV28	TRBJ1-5	CASSLTGLHSNQPQHF	TGTGCCAGCAGTTTAACAGGGCTTCATAGCAATCAGCCCCAGCATTTT
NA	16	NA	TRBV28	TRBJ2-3	CASTAGGTGSTDTQYF	TGTGCCAGCACCGCGGGGGGGACAGGGAGCACAGATACGCAGTATTTT
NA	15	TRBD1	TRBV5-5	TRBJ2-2	CASTRLRGPTGELFF	TGTGCCAGCACCCGGCTTAGGGGGCCCACCGGGGAGCTGTTTTTT
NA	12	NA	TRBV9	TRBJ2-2	CASSVEAGELFF	TGTGCCAGCAGCGTCGAGGCCGGGGAGCTGTTTTTT
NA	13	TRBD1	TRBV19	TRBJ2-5	CASSGTGEETQYF	TGTGCCAGTAGTGGGACAGGGGAAGAGACCCAGTACTTC
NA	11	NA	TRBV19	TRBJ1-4	CASSYTEKLFF	TGTGCCAGTAGCTACACTGAAAAACTGTTTTTT
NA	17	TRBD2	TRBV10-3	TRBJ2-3	CAIRPSGSDGYTDTQYF	TGTGCCATCAGACCCAGCGGGAGTGATGGGTACACAGATACGCAGTATTTT
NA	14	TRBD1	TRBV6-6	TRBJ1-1	CASSRQGGPTEAFF	TGTGCCAGCAGCCGACAGGGGGGGCCCACTGAAGCTTTCTTT
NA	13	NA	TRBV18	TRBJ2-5	CASSQFGWETQYF	TGTGCCAGCTCTCAATTCGGCTGGGAGACCCAGTACTTC
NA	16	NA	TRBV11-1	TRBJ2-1	CASSLGGVRGWSEQFF	TGTGCCAGCAGCTTAGGCGGGGTGAGGGGTTGGAGTGAGCAGTTCTTC
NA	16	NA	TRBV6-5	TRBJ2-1	CASSYSASEGYNEQFF	TGTGCCAGCAGTTACTCAGCTAGTGAGGGATACAATGAGCAGTTCTTC
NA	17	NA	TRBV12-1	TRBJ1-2	CASSPYSGTELNYGYTF	TGTGCCAGCAGCCCGTACTCCGGGACCGAGCTAAACTATGGCTACACCTTC
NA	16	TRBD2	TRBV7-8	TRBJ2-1	CASSLGTSGSYNEQFF	TGTGCCAGCAGCTTAGGGACTAGCGGCTCCTACAATGAGCAGTTCTTC
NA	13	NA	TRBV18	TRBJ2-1	CASSPPQASEQFF	TGTGCCAGCTCACCACCCCAGGCTAGTGAGCAGTTCTTC
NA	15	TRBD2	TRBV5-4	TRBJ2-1	CASSFPGGGLNEQFF	TGTGCCAGCAGTTTCCCTGGCGGGGGTCTCAATGAGCAGTTCTTC
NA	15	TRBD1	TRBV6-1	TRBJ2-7	CASSVQGDSTYEQYF	TGTGCCAGCAGTGTCCAAGGGGACAGCACCTACGAGCAGTACTTC
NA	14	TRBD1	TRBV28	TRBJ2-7	CASSSYGQAGEQYF	TGTGCCAGCAGTTCCTATGGACAGGCGGGCGAGCAGTACTTC
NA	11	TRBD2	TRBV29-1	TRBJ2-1	CSVGGGYEQFF	TGCAGCGTCGGGGGGGGATACGAGCAGTTCTTC
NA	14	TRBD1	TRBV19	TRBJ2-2	CASTRWGQGGELFF	TGTGCCAGTACCAGGTGGGGACAGGGCGGGGAGCTGTTTTTT
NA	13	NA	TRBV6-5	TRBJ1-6	CASSQVPNSPLHF	TGTGCCAGCAGCCAGGTCCCAAATTCACCCCTCCACTTT
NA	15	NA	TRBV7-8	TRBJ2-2	CASTIKGLPPGELFF	TGTGCCAGCACTATAAAGGGACTTCCCCCCGGGGAGCTGTTTTTT
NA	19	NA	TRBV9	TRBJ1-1	CASSFKSNREGRIRPEAFF	TGTGCCAGCAGCTTCAAATCGAACAGAGAGGGCAGGATCCGGCCTGAAGCTTTCTTT
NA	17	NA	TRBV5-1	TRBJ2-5	CASSSIPDYRSKETQYF	TGCGCCAGCAGCTCGATACCGGACTACCGGTCGAAAGAGACCCAGTACTTC
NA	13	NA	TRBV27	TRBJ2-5	CASSFAGVETQYF	TGTGCCAGCAGTTTCGCTGGGGTGGAGACCCAGTACTTC
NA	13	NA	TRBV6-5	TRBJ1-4	CASREGNNEKLFF	TGTGCCAGCAGAGAAGGAAATAATGAAAAACTGTTTTTT
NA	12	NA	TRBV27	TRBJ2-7	CASSSLYYEQYF	TGTGCCAGCAGTTCCCTCTACTACGAGCAGTACTTC
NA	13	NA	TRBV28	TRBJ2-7	CASSLWPGYEQYF	TGTGCCAGCAGTTTATGGCCTGGCTACGAGCAGTACTTC
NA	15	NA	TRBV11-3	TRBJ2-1	CASSLYLSSYNEQFF	TGTGCCAGCAGCTTATATCTGAGCTCCTACAATGAGCAGTTCTTC